The clone carrying this T cell receptor (beta chain) has just one count. Its cognate antigen is unknown. This sample is part of a study of T cells in Graves' hyperthyroidism and ophthalmopathy. Overall study results and limits: With a median lead of about 6.9 months before onset, the model predicted ophthalmopathy.

TCR beta CDR3 regions were amplified from RNA transcripts. With the HTBI primer set, the TCR CDR3 went through a first round of RT-PCR. TCRdb fed the multiplex PCR reads into MiXCR, producing one record per CDR3 protein. The data show 600,000 to 700,000 distinct CDR3 sequences, with 45% seen just once and 7% to 7.5% held by the top ten. The CDR3 is 15 residues long. Trimming cost V 5 bases and J 6 bases, with 17 bases left between them. The receptor comes from an adult man with Graves' disease, either hyperthyroidism or ophthalmopathy (not recorded which). Source material: peripheral blood or thyroid tissue (not recorded which). J is TRBJ1-5 and V is TRBV12-3 or TRBV12-4; a possible D gene is TRBD1 (5 bases). The CDR3 sequence: CASSKDGGYGQPQHF. DNA of the CDR3: TGTGCCAGCAGTAAGGACGGGGGGTACGGTCAGCCCCAGCATTTT.